This TCR beta chain came from a study of CD8 T cells in Susac syndrome. Random hexamers were used to reverse transcribe an amount of about 0.45 to 1 ug RNA. Across 54 Vbeta and 13 Jbeta, TCR beta CDR3 was amplified with immunoSEQ multiplex PCR. TCRdb independently ran MiXCR on the immunoSEQ multiplex PCR reads; one entry per CDR3 protein. Of 110,000 or so distinct CDR3 sequences detected, 85% to 95% appear once; the ten largest clones hold approximately 0.093%. V was trimmed by 0 bases and J by 10 bases, leaving 13 bases between them. The germline CDR1 and CDR2 sequences are SGHRS and YFSETQ. This CDR3 has 13 residues.

The gene calls are TRBV5-1 and TRBJ1-1, with D perhaps TRBD1 (5 bases). This TCR was sampled from a human donor with multiple sclerosis. Specimen: CD4+ T cells from PBMCs. The CDR3 here is CASSLDRYVGAFF. The CDR3 nucleotides read TGCGCCAGCAGCTTGGACAGGTACGTTGGAGCTTTCTTT.